The 11 T cell receptor beta chains presented below share a single source sample, sequenced in a study of cytomegalovirus exposure and HLA in healthy donors. Primers: 60 Vbeta forward and 13 Jbeta reverse. Sequenced by immunoSEQ multiplex PCR; TCRdb stores in-frame clones only, minus some. The repertoire holds 100,000 to 150,000 clones, with over 80% as singletons. The specimen sequenced was PBMCs. Receptors originate from a man between 18 and 35 years old in good health and CMV-seropositive.

The genes are TRBV7-8 and TRBJ2-7, with TRBD1 matching 7 bases. Trimming at V came to 2 bases and at J to 0 bases, leaving 4 bases not matched to a gene. CDR1 and CDR2 from the germline V gene are SGHVS and FQNEAQ. The CDR3 consists of 15 residues. The CDR3 DNA sequence: TGTGCCAGCAGCTTAATGGGACAGCTCTCCTACGAGCAGTACTTC. This gives the protein CASSLMGQLSYEQYF.

This chain connects TRBV28 to TRBJ2-7; tentatively, D is TRBD1 (6 bases). Germline CDR1 MDHEN, CDR2 SYDVKM. Trimming removed 3 bases from V and 5 bases from J, with 11 bases in between. The CDR3 extends over 13 amino acids. Written as DNA, the CDR3 is TGTGCCAGCAGTTTTTTTGGGGGCGACGAGCAGTACTTC. Protein product: CASSFFGGDEQYF.

V gene TRBV19 combines with J gene TRBJ1-5; D possibly corresponds to TRBD1 (6 bases). The CDR3 has 12 residues. Trimming cost V 5 bases and J 6 bases, with 8 bases left between them. The germline gives CDR1 LNHDA, CDR2 SQIVND (reference sequence). This CDR3 reads CASSRDIQPQHF. As DNA, the CDR3 is TGTGCCAGTAGTCGGGACATTCAGCCCCAGCATTTT.

This clone was observed a single time. The CDR3 protein is CASSRITGAKNTEAFF. For the CDR3, the DNA is TGCGCCAGCAGCCGAATCACAGGGGCGAAGAACACTGAAGCTTTCTTT. The chain combines TRBV5-1 with TRBJ1-1, with 7 bases matching TRBD1. In germline, CDR1 is SGHRS, CDR2 YFSETQ. This CDR3 region has 16 residues. The V segment lost 4 bases and the J segment 1 base; nucleotides outside the gene matches: 10. The full variable domain, with the rest looked up from reference TRBV5-1 and TRBJ1-1, is KAGVTQTPRYLIKTRGQQVTLSCSPISGHRSVSWYQQTPGQGLQFLFEYFSETQRNKGNFPGRFSGRQFSNSRSEMNVSTLELGDSALYLCASSRITGAKNTEAFFGQGTRLTVV.

The rearrangement links TRBV2 to TRBJ2-2, with 12 bases matching TRBD2. V shed 10 bases, J shed 5 bases, and the junction held 11 bases outside the gene matches. The CDR3 is 16 residues long. Germline CDR1 reads SNHLY; CDR2 reads FYNNEI. The CDR3 DNA reads TGTGCCATCGAGACTAGCGGGGGCGGGGGGACCGGGGAGCTGTTTTTT. This sequence encodes CAIETSGGGGTGELFF.

In this sample, this clone turned up a few times. The rearrangement joins TRBV19 to TRBJ2-5; 10 nucleotides line up with TRBD2. The CDR3 is 15 amino acids. Trimming removed 2 bases from V and 2 bases from J; junction bases left unmatched: 2. Looked up from germline, CDR1 is LNHDA and CDR2 is SQIVND (reference sequence). The CDR3 region is CASSILAGEQETQYF. CDR3 coding DNA: TGTGCCAGTAGTATACTAGCGGGGGAACAAGAGACCCAGTACTTC.

This clone appeared a few times. The chain's CDR3 is CSVREGTNTEAFF. CDR3 DNA: TGCAGCGTTAGGGAGGGGACGAACACTGAAGCTTTCTTT. The J gene is TRBJ1-1, the V gene TRBV29-1; possible D gene TRBD1, 5 bases. Germline assignment: CDR1 SQVTM and CDR2 ANQGSEA. The CDR3 runs 13 residues. The V end lost 5 bases, the J end lost 1 base, and 11 bases lay between the germline ends.

The chain couples TRBV19 to TRBJ1-5, with D possibly matching TRBD1 (6 bases). In germline, CDR1 is LNHDA, CDR2 SQIVND (reference sequence). This CDR3 is 13 amino acids long. V lost 10 bases to trimming and J lost 3 bases, with 13 bases between them. The CDR3 is CATLDSYNQPQHF. CDR3 DNA: TGTGCCACCTTGGACAGCTACAATCAGCCCCAGCATTTT.

The rearrangement joins TRBV6-6 to TRBJ1-3, with D hard to call. This CDR3 is 14 amino acids long. Germline lookup yields CDR1 MNHNY and CDR2 SVGAGI (reference sequence). V shed 10 bases and J shed 2 bases, with 15 bases lying between them. The CDR3 nucleotides read TGTGCCACCAGAGGAGGTCGGACTGGAAACACCATATATTTT. It translates to CATRGGRTGNTIYF.

Here the CDR3 reads CASSHRILAGKRETQYF. As DNA, the CDR3 is TGTGCCAGCAGCCACCGAATACTAGCGGGGAAACGGGAGACCCAGTACTTC. The V and J genes are TRBV4-2 and TRBJ2-5; 10 bases match TRBD2. Germline CDR1 is LGHNA and CDR2 is YNFKEQ. V gave up 3 bases and J gave up 5 bases; unmatched junction bases: 12. The CDR3 is 17 residues long.

This chain links TRBV27 with TRBJ2-1; 10 positions agree with TRBD2. Germline CDR1 and CDR2: MNHEY and SMNVEV (reference sequence). J gave up 7 bases and V 3 bases, and 6 bases lay outside the gene matches. The CDR3 covers 15 residues. The CDR3 bases are TGTGCCAGCAGTTTCCGGCTAGCGGGGGTGAATGAGCAGTTCTTC. Its translation: CASSFRLAGVNEQFF.